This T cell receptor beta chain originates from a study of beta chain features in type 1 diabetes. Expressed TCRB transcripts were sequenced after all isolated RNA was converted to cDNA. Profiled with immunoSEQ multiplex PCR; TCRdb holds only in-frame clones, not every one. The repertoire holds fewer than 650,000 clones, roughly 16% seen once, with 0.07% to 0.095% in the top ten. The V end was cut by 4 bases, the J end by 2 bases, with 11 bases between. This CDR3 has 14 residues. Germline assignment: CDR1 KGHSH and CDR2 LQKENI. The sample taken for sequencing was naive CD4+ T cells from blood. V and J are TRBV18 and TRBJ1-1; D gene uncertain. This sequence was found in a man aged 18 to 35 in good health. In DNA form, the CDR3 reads TGTGCCAGCTCACGTGTGGGATTTAACACTGAAGCTTTCTTT. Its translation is CASSRVGFNTEAFF.